A single sample is the source of the 17 T cell receptor beta chains below, sequenced in a study of blood T cell repertoires in COVID-19. TCRdb's table, derived via immunoSEQ multiplex PCR, lists solely in-frame clones and lacks some. The repertoire includes 250,000 to 400,000 clones, about nine tenths of them detected once, and 1.5% to 2% sits in the top ten. Sequenced input: peripheral blood. The receptors derive from a woman aged 25 to 39 with COVID-19, enrolled during active disease.

The rearrangement uses TRBV5-4 and TRBJ1-1, with a possible D match to TRBD1 (6 bases). Deletions cut 7 bases from V and 6 bases from J, with 19 bases between. The CDR3 covers 14 residues. The germline gives CDR1 SGHNT, CDR2 YYREEE (reference sequence). The CDR3 region is CASSPGGGSSEAFF. CDR3 bases: TGTGCCAGCTCACCCGGGGGCGGGAGCTCTGAAGCTTTCTTT.

The CDR3 nucleotides read TGTGCCAGCAGCCACAGGGTCACCTACAATGAGCAGTTCTTC. Protein sequence: CASSHRVTYNEQFF. The V and J genes are TRBV11-2 and TRBJ2-1, with TRBD1 as a possible D gene (6 bases). The CDR3 extends over 14 amino acids. Germline-derived CDR1 and CDR2 are SGHAT and FQNNGV. Trimming pared 5 bases from V and 2 bases from J, leaving 10 bases between.

V usage is TRBV18 and J usage is TRBJ2-2, with 7 bases fitting TRBD1. The CDR3 sequence is 15 residues long. Germline-derived CDR1 and CDR2 are KGHSH and LQKENI. Trimming removed 3 bases from V and 0 bases from J; junction bases left unmatched: 1. The CDR3 protein is CASSPGQSNTGELFF. In nucleotides, the CDR3 is TGTGCCAGCTCACCGGGACAGTCGAACACCGGGGAGCTGTTTTTT.

The chain is built from TRBV6-6 and TRBJ1-1; no clear D gene. The CDR3 runs 12 residues. V was trimmed by 2 bases and J by 8 bases, leaving 9 bases between them. Germline assignment: CDR1 MNHNY and CDR2 SVGAGI (reference sequence). CDR3 protein: CASSYDRREAFF. The CDR3 region has the DNA TGTGCCAGCAGTTACGATAGGAGAGAAGCTTTCTTT.

The chain joins TRBV5-4 to TRBJ1-2, with a weak D call TRBD1 (5 bases). V dropped 1 base and J dropped 4 bases, with 20 bases sitting between them. This CDR3 comprises 17 residues. The germline V gene encodes CDR1 SGHNT and CDR2 YYREEE (reference sequence). The CDR3 here is CASSLKTRAQGPYGYTF. CDR3 bases: TGTGCCAGCAGCTTGAAGACTCGGGCCCAGGGCCCCTATGGCTACACCTTC.

V gene TRBV5-4 combines with J gene TRBJ2-2; the D gene is possibly TRBD2 (6 bases). Germline assignment: CDR1 SGHNT and CDR2 YYREEE (reference sequence). This CDR3 spans 17 amino acids. With 4 bases removed from V and 8 bases from J, the gap between germline ends came to 24 bases. CDR3 amino acids: CASSPKGGKVKTGELFF. CDR3 nucleotides: TGTGCCAGCAGCCCCAAAGGAGGGAAGGTGAAGACTGGGGAGCTGTTTTTT. The full variable domain, completed using reference TRBV5-4 and TRBJ2-2, is ETGVTQSPTHLIKTRGQQVTLRCSSQSGHNTVSWYQQALGQGPQFIFQYYREEENGRGNFPPRFSGLQFPNYSSELNVNALELDDSALYLCASSPKGGKVKTGELFFGEGSRLTVL.

The chain has TRBV4-1 and TRBJ1-6, with D unclear. The length of the CDR3 is 13 residues. The germline V gene has CDR1 MGHRA and CDR2 YSYEKL. Trimming shortened V by 4 bases and J by 10 bases, and 11 bases separated the two germline ends. CDR3 coding DNA: TGCGCCAGCAGCCCCACTACGGGATCACCCCTCCACTTT. Translating gives CASSPTTGSPLHF.

This chain connects TRBV5-5 to TRBJ1-4; 9 positions match TRBD1. This CDR3 has 17 amino acids. Germline values: CDR1 SGHKS, CDR2 YYEKEE (reference sequence). The trim removed 0 bases at V and 7 bases at J, leaving 10 bases unmatched. The DNA of the CDR3 is TGTGCCAGCAGCTTGGGGTCTTGGGACAGGGACTTTGAAAAACTGTTTTTT. Amino acids: CASSLGSWDRDFEKLFF.

The chain combines TRBV29-1 with TRBJ1-2; D is unclear. The CDR3 is 11 residues long. Germline CDR1 SQVTM, CDR2 ANQGSEA. V was clipped by 7 bases and J by 8 bases, with 14 bases between them. The CDR3 sequence is CSARQEGGYTF. The CDR3 coding sequence is TGCAGCGCCCGTCAAGAGGGCGGCTACACCTTC. Drawing the rest from reference TRBV29-1 and TRBJ1-2, the complete variable domain is SAVISQKPSRDICQRGTSLTIQCQVDSQVTMMFWYRQQPGQSLTLIATANQGSEATYESGFVIDKFPISRPNLTFSTLTVSNMSPEDSSIYLCSARQEGGYTFGSGTRLTVV.

The genes are TRBV10-3 and TRBJ1-5, with D unresolved. Looked up from germline, CDR1 is ENHRY and CDR2 is SYGVKD. V was cut by 6 bases and J by 3 bases, with 12 bases left in between. The CDR3 spans 14 residues. This CDR3 is CAIRKDGDNQPQHF. The CDR3 region has the DNA TGTGCCATCAGAAAGGACGGGGACAATCAGCCCCAGCATTTT.

This clone has only a few counts. The chain uses TRBV11-2 and TRBJ1-1, with D unresolved. CDR1 is SGHAT, CDR2 FQNNGV, per germline. The CDR3 is made up of 16 amino acids. The V and J ends lost 4 bases and 2 bases respectively, with 17 bases between them. The CDR3 region has the DNA TGTGCCAGCAGCTCCCCCCTCGGGGAGCAAAACACTGAAGCTTTCTTT. Translation: CASSSPLGEQNTEAFF.

This clone has just a few counts. The gene calls are TRBV6-4 and TRBJ2-3; D might be TRBD2 (6 bases). This CDR3 contains 15 residues. Looked up from germline, CDR1 is MRHNA and CDR2 is SNTAGT. Trimming took off 3 bases at V and 1 base at J, with 11 bases between the two ends. The CDR3 coding sequence is TGTGCCAGCAGTGAAGGGGCTAGCGGCACAGATACGCAGTATTTT. Its translation is CASSEGASGTDTQYF.

This chain joins TRBV10-3 and TRBJ1-2; 7 bases are shared with TRBD1. The CDR3 has 15 amino acids. V lost 8 bases and J lost 8; bases outside the gene matches: 17. Germline values: CDR1 ENHRY, CDR2 SYGVKD. CDR3 region: CAIGGTAVQYFGYTF. The CDR3, as DNA: TGTGCCATCGGAGGGACAGCGGTCCAATACTTCGGCTACACCTTC.

The chain is built from TRBV7-2 and TRBJ1-1; TRBD1 matches at 10 bases. The V and J ends lost 1 base and 5 bases, in that order; junction bases with no gene match: 10. This CDR3 has 17 amino acids. Germline CDR1 reads SGHTA; CDR2 reads FQGNSA. Here the CDR3 reads CASSLVGTGALRTEAFF. The CDR3 nucleotides read TGTGCCAGCAGCTTAGTAGGGACAGGGGCCTTAAGGACTGAAGCTTTCTTT.

The chain carries TRBV6-5 and TRBJ1-1; D remains ambiguous. The germline gives CDR1 MNHEY, CDR2 SVGAGI. V shed 6 bases and J shed 4 bases, with 6 bases lying between them. CDR3 length equals 11 residues. The CDR3 spells CASRAGTEAFF. In nucleotides, the CDR3 is TGTGCCAGCAGAGCGGGCACTGAAGCTTTCTTT.

The J gene is TRBJ2-5, the V gene TRBV7-9; weak D call: TRBD2 (5 bases). Germline lookup yields CDR1 SEHNR and CDR2 FQNEAQ (reference sequence). V was trimmed by 3 bases and J by 5 bases, leaving 13 bases between them. The CDR3 contains 14 residues. The chain's CDR3 is CASSLESGMETQYF. The CDR3 DNA reads as TGTGCCAGCAGCTTGGAGTCGGGAATGGAGACCCAGTACTTC.

This clone was seen a handful of times. V is TRBV5-4 and J is TRBJ2-1; 7 bases agree with TRBD1. Looked up from germline, CDR1 is SGHNT and CDR2 is YYREEE (reference sequence). Trimming took 2 bases from V and 9 from J; bases not matched to a gene: 8. This CDR3 contains 14 residues. CDR3 sequence (DNA): TGTGCCAGCAGCTTCGACAGGGCGCTAGGTGAGCAGTTCTTC. Its translation: CASSFDRALGEQFF.